This T cell receptor beta chain was observed in a study of CD8 T cells in Susac syndrome. Reverse transcription of roughly 0.45 to 1 ug RNA used random hexamers. One entry per CDR3 protein, called by TCRdb with MiXCR from the immunoSEQ multiplex PCR reads. The sample shows some 200,000 distinct CDR3 sequences, about 95% of them seen only once. This clonotype was seen just once. This clonotype was obtained from a human donor in good health. The sample comprised CD4+ T cells from PBMCs.

The CDR3 loop is CASRTGTEADTQYF. CDR3 DNA sequence: TGTGCCAGCAGGACAGGGACGGAGGCAGATACGCAGTATTTT. The gene calls are TRBV11-2 and TRBJ2-3; 7 bases fit TRBD1. The V gene's germline CDR1 is SGHAT and CDR2 FQNNGV. V was clipped by 6 bases and J by 4 bases; unmatched bases: 7. The CDR3 is 14 amino acids. Full variable domain (remainder filled in from reference TRBV11-2 and TRBJ2-3): EAGVAQSPRYKIIEKRQSVAFWCNPISGHATLYWYQQILGQGPKLLIQFQNNGVVDDSQLPKDRFSAERLKGVDSTLKIQPAKLEDSAVYLCASRTGTEADTQYFGPGTRLTVL.